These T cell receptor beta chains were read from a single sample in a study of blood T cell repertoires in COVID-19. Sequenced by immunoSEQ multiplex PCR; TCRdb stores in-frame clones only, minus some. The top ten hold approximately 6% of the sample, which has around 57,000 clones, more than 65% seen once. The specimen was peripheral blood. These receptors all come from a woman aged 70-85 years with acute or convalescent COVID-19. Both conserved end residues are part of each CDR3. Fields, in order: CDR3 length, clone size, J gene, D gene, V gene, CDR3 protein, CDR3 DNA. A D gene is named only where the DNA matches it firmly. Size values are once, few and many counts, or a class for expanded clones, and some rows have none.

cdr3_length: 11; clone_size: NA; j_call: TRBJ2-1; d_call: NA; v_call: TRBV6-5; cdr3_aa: CASSSGSGWFF; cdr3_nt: TGTGCCAGCAGTAGCGGCTCGGGATGGTTCTTC
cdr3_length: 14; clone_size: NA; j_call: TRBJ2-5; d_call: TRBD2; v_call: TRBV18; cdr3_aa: CASSRSSGDETQYF; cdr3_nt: TGTGCCAGCTCACGGTCTAGCGGGGATGAGACCCAGTACTTC
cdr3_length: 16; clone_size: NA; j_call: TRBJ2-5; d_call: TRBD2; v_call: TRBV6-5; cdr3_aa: CASSSPRLAGVETQYF; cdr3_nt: TGTGCCAGCAGTTCTCCAAGACTAGCGGGGGTCGAGACCCAGTACTTC
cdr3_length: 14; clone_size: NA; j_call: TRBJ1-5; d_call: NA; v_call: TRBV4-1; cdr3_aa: CASSRGERNQPQHF; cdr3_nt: TGCGCCAGCAGTCGGGGAGAAAGAAATCAGCCCCAGCATTTT
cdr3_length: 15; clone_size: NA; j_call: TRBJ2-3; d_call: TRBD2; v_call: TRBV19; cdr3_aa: CASSTAGGGTDTQYF; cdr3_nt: TGTGCCAGTAGTACAGCGGGGGGGGGCACAGATACGCAGTATTTT
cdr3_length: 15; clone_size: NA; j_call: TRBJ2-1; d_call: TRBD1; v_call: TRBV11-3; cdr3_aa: CASSSYGTVVDEQFF; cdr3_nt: TGTGCCAGCAGCTCTTATGGGACAGTTGTAGATGAGCAGTTCTTC
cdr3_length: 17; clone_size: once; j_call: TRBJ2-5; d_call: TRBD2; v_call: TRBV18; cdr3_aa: CASSPFNPGTSDETQYF; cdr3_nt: TGTGCCAGCTCACCCTTTAACCCCGGGACTAGCGATGAGACCCAGTACTTC
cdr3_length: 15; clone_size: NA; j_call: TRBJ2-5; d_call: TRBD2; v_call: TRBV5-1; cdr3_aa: CASSLTGGREETQYF; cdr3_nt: TGCGCCAGCAGCTTGACGGGGGGGAGAGAAGAGACCCAGTACTTC
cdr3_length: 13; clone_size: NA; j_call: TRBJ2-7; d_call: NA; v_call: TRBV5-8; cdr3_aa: CASSLLPSPEQYF; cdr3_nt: TGTGCCAGCAGCTTGCTACCTAGTCCCGAGCAGTACTTC
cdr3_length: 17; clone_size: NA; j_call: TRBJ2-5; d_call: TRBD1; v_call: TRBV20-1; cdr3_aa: CSASGRGQGRRRETQYF; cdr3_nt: TGCAGTGCTAGTGGGCGGGGACAGGGGAGGCGTCGAGAGACCCAGTACTTC
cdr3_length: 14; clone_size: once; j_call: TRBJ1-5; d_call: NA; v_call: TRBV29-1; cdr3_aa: CSASSGTLNQPQHF; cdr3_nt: TGCAGCGCTAGCTCGGGGACACTCAATCAGCCCCAGCATTTT
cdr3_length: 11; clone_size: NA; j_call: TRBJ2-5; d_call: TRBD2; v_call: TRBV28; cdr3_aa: CASRASGDQYF; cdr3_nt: TGTGCCAGCAGGGCTAGCGGCGACCAGTACTTC
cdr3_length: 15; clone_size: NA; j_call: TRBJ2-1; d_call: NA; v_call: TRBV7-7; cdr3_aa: CASSPRGREGNEQFF; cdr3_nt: TGTGCTAGCAGCCCCCGCGGACGGGAAGGCAATGAGCAGTTCTTC
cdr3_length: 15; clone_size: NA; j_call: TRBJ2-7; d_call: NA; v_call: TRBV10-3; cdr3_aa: CAISRFNRGSYEQYF; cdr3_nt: TGTGCCATCAGTCGTTTCAATAGGGGAAGCTACGAGCAGTACTTC
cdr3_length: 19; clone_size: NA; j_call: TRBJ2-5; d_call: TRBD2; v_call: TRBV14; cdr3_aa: CASSQIPGLAGGRRETQYF; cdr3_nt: TGTGCCAGCAGCCAGATACCGGGACTAGCGGGGGGCCGGAGGGAGACCCAGTACTTC
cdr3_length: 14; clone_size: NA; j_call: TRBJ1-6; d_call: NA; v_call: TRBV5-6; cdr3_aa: CASSLVQGTTPLHF; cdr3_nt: TGTGCCAGCAGCTTGGTACAGGGTACAACACCCCTCCACTTT
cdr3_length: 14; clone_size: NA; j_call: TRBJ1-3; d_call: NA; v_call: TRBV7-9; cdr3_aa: CASSFGAGGNTIYF; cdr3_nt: TGTGCCAGCAGCTTCGGAGCAGGGGGAAACACCATATATTTT
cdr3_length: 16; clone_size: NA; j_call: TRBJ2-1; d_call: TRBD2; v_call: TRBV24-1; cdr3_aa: CATSDLLAGGLSEQFF; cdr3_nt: TGTGCCACCAGTGATTTATTAGCGGGGGGGCTAAGTGAGCAGTTCTTC
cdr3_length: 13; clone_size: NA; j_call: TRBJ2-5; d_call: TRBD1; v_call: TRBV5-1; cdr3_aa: CASSSRGQETQYF; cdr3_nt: TGCGCCAGCAGCTCCAGGGGGCAGGAGACCCAGTACTTC
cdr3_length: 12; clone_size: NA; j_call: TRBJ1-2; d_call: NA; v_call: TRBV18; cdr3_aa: CASSPGAGGYTF; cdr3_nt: TGTGCCAGCTCACCTGGAGCGGGCGGCTACACCTTC
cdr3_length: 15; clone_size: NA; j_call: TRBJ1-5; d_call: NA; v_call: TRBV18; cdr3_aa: CASSPPGGAVQPQHF; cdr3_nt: TGTGCCAGCTCACCGCCCGGGGGGGCAGTTCAGCCCCAGCATTTT
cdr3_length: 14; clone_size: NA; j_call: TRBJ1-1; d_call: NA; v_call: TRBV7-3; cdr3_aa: CASSLSSGGTEAFF; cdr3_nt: TGTGCCAGCAGCTTATCCTCGGGGGGGACTGAAGCTTTCTTT
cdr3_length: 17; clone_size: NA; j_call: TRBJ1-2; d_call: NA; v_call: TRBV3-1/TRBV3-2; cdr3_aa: CASSPTAISTLNYGYTF; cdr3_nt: TGTGCCAGCAGCCCGACAGCAATTAGCACACTTAACTATGGCTACACCTTC
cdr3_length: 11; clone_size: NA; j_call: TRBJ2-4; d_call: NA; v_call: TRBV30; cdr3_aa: CASLSRNIQYF; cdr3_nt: TGTGCCAGCTTGTCCCGAAACATTCAGTACTTC
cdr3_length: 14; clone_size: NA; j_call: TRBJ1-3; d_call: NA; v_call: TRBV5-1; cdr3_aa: CASSTRVGGNTIYF; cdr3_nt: TGCGCCAGCAGCACGAGGGTGGGAGGAAACACCATATATTTT
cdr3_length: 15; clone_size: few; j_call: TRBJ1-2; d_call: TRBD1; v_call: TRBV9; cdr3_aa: CASSAGTVANYGYTF; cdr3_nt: TGTGCCAGCAGCGCCGGGACAGTCGCTAACTATGGCTACACCTTC
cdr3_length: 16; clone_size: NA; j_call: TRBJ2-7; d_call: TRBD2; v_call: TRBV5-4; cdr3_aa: CASSRTSGTRSYEQYF; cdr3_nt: TGTGCCAGCAGCCGAACGTCCGGGACTAGGTCCTACGAGCAGTACTTC
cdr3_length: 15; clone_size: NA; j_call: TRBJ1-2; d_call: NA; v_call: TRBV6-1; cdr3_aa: CASSEGRVGEFGYTF; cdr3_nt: TGTGCCAGCAGTGAAGGGAGGGTGGGGGAGTTTGGCTACACCTTC
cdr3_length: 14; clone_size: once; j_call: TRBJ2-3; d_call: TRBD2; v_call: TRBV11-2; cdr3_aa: CASSLPGTSVASYF; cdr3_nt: TGTGCCAGCAGCTTACCCGGGACTAGCGTGGCCTCGTATTTT
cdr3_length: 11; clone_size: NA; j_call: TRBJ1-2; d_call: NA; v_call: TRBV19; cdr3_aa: CASNMNYGYTF; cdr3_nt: TGTGCCAGTAACATGAACTATGGCTACACCTTC
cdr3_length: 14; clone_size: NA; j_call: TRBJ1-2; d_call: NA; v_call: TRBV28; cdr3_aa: CASSYHGGNYGYTF; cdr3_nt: TGTGCCAGCAGTTACCACGGAGGGAACTATGGCTACACCTTC
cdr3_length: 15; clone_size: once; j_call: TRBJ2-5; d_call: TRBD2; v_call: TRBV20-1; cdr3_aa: CSASLAGGVGRTQYF; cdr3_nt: TGCAGTGCTAGTCTAGCGGGGGGAGTGGGAAGGACCCAGTACTTC
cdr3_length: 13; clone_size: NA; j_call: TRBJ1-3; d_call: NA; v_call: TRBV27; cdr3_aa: CASRQRHGNTIYF; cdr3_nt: TGTGCCAGCAGGCAGCGCCATGGAAACACCATATATTTT
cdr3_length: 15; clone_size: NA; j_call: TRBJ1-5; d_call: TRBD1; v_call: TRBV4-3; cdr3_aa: CASSRDREGNQPQHF; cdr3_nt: TGCGCCAGCAGCCGGGACAGGGAAGGCAATCAGCCCCAGCATTTT
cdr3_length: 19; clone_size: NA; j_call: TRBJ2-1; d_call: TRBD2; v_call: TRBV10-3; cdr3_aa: CAISDPGLAGPTSYNEQFF; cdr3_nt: TGTGCCATCAGTGATCCGGGACTAGCGGGGCCCACTTCCTACAATGAGCAGTTCTTC
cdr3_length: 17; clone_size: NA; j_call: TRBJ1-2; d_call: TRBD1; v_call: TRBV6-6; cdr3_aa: CASSGSRGQGVSDGYTF; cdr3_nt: TGTGCCAGCAGTGGATCCCGGGGACAGGGGGTGTCAGATGGCTACACCTTC
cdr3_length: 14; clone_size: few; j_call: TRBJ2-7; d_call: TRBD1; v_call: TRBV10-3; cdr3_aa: CAISQGRGINEQYF; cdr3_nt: TGTGCCATCAGCCAAGGCAGGGGGATCAACGAGCAGTACTTC
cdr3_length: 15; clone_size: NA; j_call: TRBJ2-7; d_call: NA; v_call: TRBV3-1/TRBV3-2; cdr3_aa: CASSLRRTATYEQYF; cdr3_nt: TGTGCCAGCAGCCTGAGGAGGACAGCTACCTACGAGCAGTACTTC
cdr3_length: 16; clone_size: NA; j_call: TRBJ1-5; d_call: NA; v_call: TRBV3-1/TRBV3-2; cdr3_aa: CASSPLNVRNHQPQHF; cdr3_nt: TGTGCCAGCAGCCCCCTTAACGTCAGAAACCATCAGCCCCAGCATTTT
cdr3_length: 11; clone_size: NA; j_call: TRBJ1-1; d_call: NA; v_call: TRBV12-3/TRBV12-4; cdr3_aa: CASSFQLEAFF; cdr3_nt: TGTGCCAGCAGTTTTCAGTTAGAAGCTTTCTTT
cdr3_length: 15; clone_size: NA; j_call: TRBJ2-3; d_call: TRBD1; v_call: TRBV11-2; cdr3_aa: CASSFLQGAGDTQYF; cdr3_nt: TGTGCCAGCAGCTTTCTACAGGGGGCAGGGGATACGCAGTATTTT
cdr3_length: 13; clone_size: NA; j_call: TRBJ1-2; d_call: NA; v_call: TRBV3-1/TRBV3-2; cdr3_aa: CASSQDKGGGYTF; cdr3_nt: TGTGCCAGCAGCCAAGATAAGGGAGGTGGCTACACCTTC
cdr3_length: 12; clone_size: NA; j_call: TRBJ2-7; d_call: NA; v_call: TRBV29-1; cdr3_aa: CSVELYSYEQYF; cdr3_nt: TGCAGCGTTGAATTGTACTCCTACGAGCAGTACTTC